The TCR beta chain described here comes from a study of shared clonotypes between healthy human individuals. Broader study findings: It was observed that 5% to 6% of naive CD4 clonotypes were shared across a handful of donors.

Germline V gene lookup returns CDR1 SQVTM and CDR2 ANQGSEA. The CDR3 runs to 16 residues. The V gene lost 2 bases and the J gene lost 2 bases, with 15 bases spanning the gap. Regarding this clone: The antigen is unknown.

From CD4+ cells came CD45RA+ naive and CD45RA-negative memory subsets. Only in-frame clones appear in the TCRdb table, and some are missing; sequencing was by immunoSEQ multiplex PCR. The sample carries 1,500,000 or so clones, 96% recorded once. Material for sequencing was naive CD4+ T cells sorted from blood. As to subset: CD45RA+ positively selected. The TCR was taken from a man aged 25-45 years in good health. This rearrangement joins TRBV29-1 to TRBJ2-2; D call uncertain. CDR3 bases: TGCAGCGTTGAATATAGGTTGGGCTCTAACACCGGGGAGCTGTTTTTT. Encoded protein: CSVEYRLGSNTGELFF.